This T cell receptor beta chain was sequenced for a study of blood T cells in healthy people across ages (dated by TCRdb to between 2015 and 2016). With respect to the entire study: Template switching captured roughly one uniquely barcoded TCR beta cDNA molecule per two T cells in model experiments. Age-related changes in TCR beta repertoire diversity were measured in the study by deep sequencing normalized with unique cDNA molecular identifiers. The donors were split into four age groups: young (average 16 years), middle-aged (around 40), aged (approximately 60) and long-lived (approximately 80). To avoid experimental bias, donors of different ages were spread randomly across the sequencing lanes. Two additional independent replicas of 1 million unique cDNA reads from the same blood draw were analyzed for two donors (one aged 18 to 29 and one aged 80 or older). General findings and caveats noted by the study authors: Because donor CMV infection status was unknown, age-related changes in expanded clonotypes were potentially confounded. The percentage of naive T cells measured by flow cytometry correlated strongly with observed TCR beta diversity. Conclusive comparison of naive and antigen-experienced compartments was prevented by the profiling of bulk unsorted PBMCs. Compared with the aged group, more naive CD4+ T cells, fewer expanded clones and increased TCR diversity were shown by the long-lived group, suggesting age selection. Estimates of total diversity based on one million sequenced T cells were regarded as lower bounds and as underestimates. As age increased, observed TCR beta diversity per million T cells dropped in a roughly linear way, and a significant reduction was already evident by age 40.

The 39 donors, aged about 6 to 95 years, were systemically healthy Caucasian individuals from Russia. Each donor gave 9.5 to 10 milliliters of peripheral blood, drawn into EDTA-treated Vacutainer tubes. PBMCs were isolated by Ficoll-Paque density-gradient centrifugation, with at least 7 million obtained per sample. Trizol reagent was used to extract total RNA from the PBMCs, yielding at least 6 micrograms per sample. Naive CD45RAhigh/CD27high T cell percentages were measured by flow cytometry on a PBMC aliquot from every donor. CDR1 MDHEN and CDR2 SYDVKM are derived from the germline V gene. The CDR3, cysteine through phenylalanine, is 15 amino acids long. Only the CDR3 portion is preserved as DNA: 45 bases, with reading frame beginning at the first base. Germline trimming: 8 bases from V, 8 bases from J; junction bases outside gene matches: 14. Note on this clonotype: Its target antigen remains unknown. One base away there is no much larger clone; base qualities are not given.

Preparation of the library involved 5' RACE. Sequencing took place on an Illumina HiSeq 2500. A second PCR of about 7 to 12 cycles was performed with a sample-barcoded 5' primer and a J-beta primer mix. A unique molecular identifier was introduced onto each TCR beta cDNA molecule by a template-switch 5' adaptor carrying 12 random nucleotides. Each sample yielded at least 3 million CDR3-containing paired-end reads. All of the RNA was converted into first-strand cDNA using the Mint cDNA synthesis kit, with a TRBC-specific oligonucleotide serving as the primer. Following uracil-DNA glycosylase treatment, a first 18-cycle PCR with universal primers M1SS and BC2_uni_R was performed on all cDNA. As for the authors' bioinformatics: Each sample was normalized by randomly selecting 1 million high-quality reads, each carrying a distinct molecular identifier. Reads with shared molecular identifiers were discarded instead of being binned into consensus sequences. CDR3 identification, clonotype clustering and error correction used MiTCR with a Q25 quality threshold and the strictest error-elimination algorithm. Lower-bound total TCR beta diversity was estimated with a nonparametric unseen species model using Euler transformation. TCRdb cleaned the public reads at Q25 with fastp, built clones with MiXCR and kept in-frame beta chains. Every distinct CDR3 protein forms one entry, paired with its most common genes and DNA. TCRdb, not the original authors, processed these V and J calls. Across this sample there are 630,000 or so distinct CDR3 sequences, with approximately 30% seen only once. The ten largest clones take up around 14% of the sample.

This TCR was recovered from a woman older than 75 in good health. Recombination linked TRBV28 to TRBJ1-2, with 10 bases aligning to TRBD1. Sequenced material: blood. The sequenced DNA: TGTGCCAGCCGAGAGACCCAGGGACAGGGGCGAGGCTACACCTTC. The encoded protein is CASRETQGQGRGYTF.